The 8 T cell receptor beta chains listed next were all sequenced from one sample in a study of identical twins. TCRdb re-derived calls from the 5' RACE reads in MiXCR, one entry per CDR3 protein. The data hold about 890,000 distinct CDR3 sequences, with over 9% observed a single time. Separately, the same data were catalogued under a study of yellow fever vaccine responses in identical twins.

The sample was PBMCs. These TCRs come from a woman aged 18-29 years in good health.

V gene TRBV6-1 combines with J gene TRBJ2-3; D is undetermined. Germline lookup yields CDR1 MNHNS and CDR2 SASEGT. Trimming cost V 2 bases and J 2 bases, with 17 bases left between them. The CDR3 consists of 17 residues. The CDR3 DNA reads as TGTGCCAGCAGTGAATGGGCTGGCGCGATGGCCACAGATACGCAGTATTTT. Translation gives CASSEWAGAMATDTQYF.

As DNA, the CDR3 is TGTGCCAGCAGACCGGCGGACAGCGGCACAGATACGCAGTATTTT. The encoded protein is CASRPADSGTDTQYF. The chain employs TRBV12-3 or TRBV12-4 and TRBJ2-3; tentative D call: TRBD1 (6 bases). V was cut by 6 bases and J by 1 base, with 14 bases left in between. This CDR3 spans 15 amino acids.

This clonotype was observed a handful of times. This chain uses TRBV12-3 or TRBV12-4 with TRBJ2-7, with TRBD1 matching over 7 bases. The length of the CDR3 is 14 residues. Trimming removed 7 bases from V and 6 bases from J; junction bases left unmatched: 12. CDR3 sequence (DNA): TGTGCCAGCACTTCACAAAACAGGGGAGTCGAGCAGTACTTC. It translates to CASTSQNRGVEQYF.

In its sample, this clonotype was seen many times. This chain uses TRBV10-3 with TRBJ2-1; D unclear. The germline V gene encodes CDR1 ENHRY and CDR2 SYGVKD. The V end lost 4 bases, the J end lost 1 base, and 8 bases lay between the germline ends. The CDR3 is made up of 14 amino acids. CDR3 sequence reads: CAISAPASYNEQFF. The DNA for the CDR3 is TGTGCCATCAGTGCTCCGGCTTCCTACAATGAGCAGTTCTTC.

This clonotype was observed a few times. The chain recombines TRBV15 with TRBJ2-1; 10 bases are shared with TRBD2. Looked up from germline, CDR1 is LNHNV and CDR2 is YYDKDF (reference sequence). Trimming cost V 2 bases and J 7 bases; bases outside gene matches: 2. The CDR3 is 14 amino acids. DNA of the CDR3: TGTGCCACCAGCAGAAGCGGGGGGGCGAATGAGCAGTTCTTC. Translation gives CATSRSGGANEQFF.

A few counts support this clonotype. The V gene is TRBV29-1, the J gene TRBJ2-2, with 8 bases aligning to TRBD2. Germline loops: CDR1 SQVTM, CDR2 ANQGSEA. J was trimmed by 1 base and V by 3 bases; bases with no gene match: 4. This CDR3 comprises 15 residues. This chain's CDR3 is CSVDIAGRNTGELFF. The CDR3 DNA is TGCAGCGTTGACATAGCGGGAAGGAACACCGGGGAGCTGTTTTTT.

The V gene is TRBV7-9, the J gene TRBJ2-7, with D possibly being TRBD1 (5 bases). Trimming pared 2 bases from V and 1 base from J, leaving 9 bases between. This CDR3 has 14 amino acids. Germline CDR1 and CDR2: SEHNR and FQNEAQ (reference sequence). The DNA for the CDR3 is TGTGCCAGCAGCTTATCCCCAGGGTCCTACGAGCAGTACGTC. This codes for CASSLSPGSYEQYV.

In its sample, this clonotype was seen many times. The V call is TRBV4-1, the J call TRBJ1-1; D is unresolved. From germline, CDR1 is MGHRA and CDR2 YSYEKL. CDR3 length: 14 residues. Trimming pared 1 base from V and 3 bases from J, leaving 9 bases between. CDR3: CASSQAGKDTEAFF. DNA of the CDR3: TGCGCCAGCAGCCAAGCTGGAAAAGACACTGAAGCTTTCTTT.